The TCR beta chain under discussion was sequenced for a study of cytomegalovirus exposure and HLA in healthy donors. Study context: Roughly 179 million T cells yielded around 100 million unique TCR beta sequences, as an earlier analysis found.

Study conclusions and caveats: In vitro confirmation showed a few CMV-associated chains to be CMV antigen specific. Reported results showed that the classifier diagnosed cytomegalovirus status with high specificity and sensitivity. Rare TCR sequences predominated, though certain public TCRs were found in many donors.

As regards this clone: Its antigen is unknown.

This CDR3 spans 15 amino acids. The V gene lost 0 bases and the J gene lost 3 bases, with 12 bases spanning the gap. Germline V lookup: CDR1 SGDLS, CDR2 YYNGEE. Both 60 Vbeta primers and 13 Jbeta primers went into the PCR. Produced via immunoSEQ multiplex PCR; TCRdb's table is partial and in-frame only. The sample lists roughly 200,000 clones; approximately 85% were seen once. Sample: PBMCs. J is TRBJ2-5 and V is TRBV9; perhaps TRBD1 as D (5 bases). The clonotype was recovered from a girl between 5 and 17 years old in good health and CMV-seropositive. CDR3 loop: CASSVGTTLKETQYF. CDR3 nucleotide sequence: TGTGCCAGCAGCGTAGGGACAACCCTAAAAGAGACCCAGTACTTC.